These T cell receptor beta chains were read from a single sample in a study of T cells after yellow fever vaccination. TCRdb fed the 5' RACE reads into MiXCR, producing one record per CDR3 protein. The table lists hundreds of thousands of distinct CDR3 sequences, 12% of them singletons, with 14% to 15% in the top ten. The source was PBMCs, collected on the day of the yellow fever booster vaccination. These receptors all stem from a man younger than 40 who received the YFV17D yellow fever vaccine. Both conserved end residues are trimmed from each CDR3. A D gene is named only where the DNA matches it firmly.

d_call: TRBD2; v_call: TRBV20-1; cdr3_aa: SARATPGLAGGPGETQY
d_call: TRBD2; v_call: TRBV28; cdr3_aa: AGTRSGGDTQY
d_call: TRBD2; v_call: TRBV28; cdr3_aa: ASSPAGLAGAVNTGELF
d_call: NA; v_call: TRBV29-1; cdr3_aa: SVESPGMNTEAF
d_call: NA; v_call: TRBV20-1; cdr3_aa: SALDPVRETQY
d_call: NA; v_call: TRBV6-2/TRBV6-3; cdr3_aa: ASTLSSGYT
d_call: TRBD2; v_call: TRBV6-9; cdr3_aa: ARSLGGGVGNEQF
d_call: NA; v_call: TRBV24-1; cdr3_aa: ATSDLTGPGANVLT
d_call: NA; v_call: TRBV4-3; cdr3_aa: ASSQDFGPPQDTQY
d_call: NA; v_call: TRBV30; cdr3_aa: AWSVQFARAGNTIY
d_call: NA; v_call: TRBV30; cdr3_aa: AWRDGSWSEKLF
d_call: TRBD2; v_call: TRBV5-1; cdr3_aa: ASSLLREGPEQF
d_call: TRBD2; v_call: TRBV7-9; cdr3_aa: ASSSGTSWLREQY
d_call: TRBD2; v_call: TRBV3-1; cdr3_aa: ASSRTSDGAELF
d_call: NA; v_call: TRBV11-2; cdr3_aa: ASSPLKLDTGELF
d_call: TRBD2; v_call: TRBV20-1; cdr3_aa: SARWASGRRAGNEQF
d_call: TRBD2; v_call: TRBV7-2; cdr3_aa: ASSSLTSGSADTQY
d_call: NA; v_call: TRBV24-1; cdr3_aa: ATSKFPNEQF
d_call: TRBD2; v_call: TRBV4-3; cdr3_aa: ASSQVRSGLVGNEQF
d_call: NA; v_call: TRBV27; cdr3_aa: ASSSSGIWAFTDTQY